Each of the 19 T cell receptor beta chains below was sequenced from the same sample in a study of cytotoxic CD8 clonotypes in ibrutinib-treated CLL. The protocol was immunoSEQ multiplex PCR, while the TCRdb copy is restricted to in-frame clones and leaves out a portion. The sample lists 150,000 or so clones, about 72% occurring once. This sample comprised PBMCs, obtained after 12 months of ibrutinib treatment. These receptors came from a human donor with chronic lymphocytic leukemia.

This sequence joins TRBV5-1 and TRBJ1-3, with TRBD1 matching 9 bases. CDR3 length: 15 amino acids. The V gene's germline CDR1 is SGHRS and CDR2 YFSETQ. The V and J ends lost 6 bases and 4 bases, in that order; junction bases with no gene match: 8. The CDR3 spells CASKPGTGFGNTIYF. CDR3 nucleotide sequence: TGCGCCAGCAAGCCCGGGACAGGGTTCGGAAACACCATATATTTT.

The rearrangement uses TRBV9 and TRBJ2-6, with TRBD1 as a possible D gene (6 bases). The CDR3 loop spans 18 amino acids. Trimming took 4 bases from V and 0 from J, leaving 17 bases between them. The germline V gene has CDR1 SGDLS and CDR2 YYNGEE. The CDR3 sequence is CASSFGTPLNSGANVLTF. The DNA of the CDR3 is TGTGCCAGCAGCTTCGGGACACCGTTAAACTCTGGGGCCAACGTCCTGACTTTC.

The CDR3 DNA reads as TGTGCCAGCAGCCCCAGGACTAGCGGGAGTACCGAGCAGTACTTC. Translating it yields CASSPRTSGSTEQYF. V gene TRBV7-9 combines with J gene TRBJ2-7; 13 nucleotides line up with TRBD2. J was trimmed by 6 bases and V by 5 bases; bases with no gene match: 7. The germline V gene has CDR1 SEHNR and CDR2 FQNEAQ (reference sequence). The CDR3 loop spans 15 amino acids.

V and J are TRBV6-5 and TRBJ1-5; a weak D match, TRBD1 (6 bases). V lost 6 bases to trimming and J lost 0 bases, with 12 bases between them. Per the germline V gene, CDR1 is MNHEY and CDR2 is SVGAGI. The CDR3 contains 15 residues. The CDR3 DNA reads TGTGCCAGCAGATTGGACAGATATAGCAATCAGCCCCAGCATTTT. Residues: CASRLDRYSNQPQHF.

The chain couples TRBV4-2 to TRBJ2-5; D perhaps matches TRBD2 (5 bases). V was clipped by 0 bases and J by 4 bases, with 12 bases between them. This CDR3 has 15 amino acids. Per germline, CDR1 LGHNA and CDR2 YNFKEQ. Here the CDR3 reads CASSQDTRWGETQYF. The DNA of the CDR3 is TGTGCCAGCAGCCAAGATACTAGATGGGGAGAGACCCAGTACTTC.

This chain uses TRBV16 with TRBJ2-1; no clear D gene. The germline V gene encodes CDR1 KGHSY and CDR2 FQNENV. The CDR3 is made up of 14 amino acids. Trimming left V 5 bases short and J 4 bases short, with 12 bases between. The CDR3 here is CASSSRATYNEQFF. In DNA, the CDR3 is TGTGCCAGCAGCTCTCGGGCTACGTACAATGAGCAGTTCTTC.

The chain has TRBV7-6 and TRBJ2-6; D is unresolved. The V and J ends lost 5 bases and 0 bases respectively, with 17 bases between them. This CDR3 spans 18 amino acids. Germline CDR1 SGHVS, CDR2 FNYEAQ. In nucleotides, the CDR3 is TGTGCCAGCAGCCCTAGACCAGGAGTGGGCTCTGGGGCCAACGTCCTGACTTTC. Encoded protein: CASSPRPGVGSGANVLTF. Based on the CDR3 plus reference TRBV7-6 and TRBJ2-6, the full variable domain is GAGVSQSPRYKVTKRGQDVALRCDPISGHVSLYWYRQALGQGPEFLTYFNYEAQQDKSGLPNDRFSAERPEGSISTLTIQRTEQRDSAMYRCASSPRPGVGSGANVLTFGAGSRLTVL.

This chain links TRBV2 with TRBJ1-5; D gene uncertain. The CDR3 has 14 residues. V gave up 4 bases and J gave up 3 bases, with 10 bases separating them. Germline V CDR1 and CDR2: SNHLY, FYNNEI. The CDR3 is CASSVLENNQPQHF. The CDR3 region has the DNA TGTGCCAGCAGTGTATTGGAAAACAATCAGCCCCAGCATTTT.

V gene TRBV7-9 combines with J gene TRBJ2-5; D not resolved. The CDR3 runs to 12 residues. Trimming stripped 5 bases from V and 6 bases from J, with 10 bases between. Per the germline V gene, CDR1 is SEHNR and CDR2 is FQNEAQ (reference sequence). The CDR3 bases are TGTGCCAGCAGCCTCGATCAGAAGACCCAGTACTTC. It is translated as CASSLDQKTQYF.

This chain uses TRBV18 with TRBJ2-3; D not resolved. V was shortened by 4 bases and J by 6 bases, with 8 bases between the two germline ends. CDR1 KGHSH and CDR2 LQKENI come from the germline V gene. There are 12 residues in the CDR3. CDR3 coding DNA: TGTGCCAGCTCACTAAGGATGGATACGCAGTATTTT. It yields the protein CASSLRMDTQYF.

V usage is TRBV5-1 and J usage is TRBJ2-1; the match to TRBD2 covers 9 bases. Per germline, CDR1 SGHRS and CDR2 YFSETQ. CDR3 length equals 16 residues. The J segment lost 9 bases and the V segment lost 0 bases, leaving 10 bases of the junction unmatched. In nucleotides, the CDR3 is TGCGCCAGCAGCTTGGTCGCGGGAGGGGACAATGGTGAGCAGTTCTTC. It specifies CASSLVAGGDNGEQFF.

The chain carries TRBV29-1 and TRBJ2-1; unclear D gene. Germline loops: CDR1 SQVTM, CDR2 ANQGSEA. Trimming took 4 bases from V and 7 from J, leaving 5 bases between them. This CDR3 spans 10 amino acids. The CDR3 loop is CSVAQNEQFF. The CDR3 DNA reads TGCAGCGTTGCCCAAAATGAGCAGTTCTTC.

A few counts support this clone. CDR3 in DNA: TGTGCCAGCAGTTACCCTGGGAGGGAGGAGCTGTTTTTT. It yields the protein CASSYPGREELFF. The chain recombines TRBV6-5 with TRBJ2-2, with 7 bases identical to TRBD2. Germline loops: CDR1 MNHEY, CDR2 SVGAGI. The CDR3 is 13 residues long. Trimming removed 2 bases from V and 10 bases from J; junction bases left unmatched: 4.

This chain joins TRBV9 and TRBJ2-3, with D possibly TRBD2 on 5 matching bases. V lost 3 bases and J lost 5, with 10 bases in between. The CDR3 sequence is 13 residues long. Per germline, CDR1 SGDLS and CDR2 YYNGEE. CDR3 sequence: CASSAGVIDTQYF. The CDR3 DNA follows: TGTGCCAGCAGCGCCGGGGTTATAGATACGCAGTATTTT.

At least ten counts were recorded for this clone. This rearrangement joins TRBV7-3 to TRBJ2-5, with D unclear. The CDR3 is 10 amino acids. Germline V gene data show CDR1 as SGHTA and CDR2 as FQGTGA. The V end lost 6 bases, the J end lost 5 bases, and 4 bases lay between the germline ends. The CDR3 is CASSRETQYF. The CDR3 nucleotides are TGTGCCAGCAGTCGGGAGACCCAGTACTTC.

This clone was seen only a few times. The chain couples TRBV2 to TRBJ1-4, with TRBD1 as a possible D gene (5 bases). V was pared by 5 bases and J by 7 bases, with 14 bases between. Germline V gives CDR1 SNHLY, CDR2 FYNNEI. The CDR3 is made up of 14 amino acids. For the CDR3, the DNA is TGTGCCAGCAGTTCAGGGCGTCCGGGTGAAAAACTGTTTTTT. Protein product: CASSSGRPGEKLFF.

This chain links TRBV7-2 with TRBJ1-1; 7 nucleotides agree with TRBD1. This CDR3 contains 13 residues. Germline V gene data show CDR1 as SGHTA and CDR2 as FQGNSA. J was trimmed by 4 bases and V by 5 bases; bases with no gene match: 4. The CDR3: CASSLWDSTEAFF. The CDR3 DNA follows: TGTGCCAGCAGCCTATGGGACAGCACTGAAGCTTTCTTT.

V usage is TRBV14 and J usage is TRBJ2-1; a weak D match, TRBD2 (5 bases). Germline assignment: CDR1 SGHDN and CDR2 FVKESK. V lost 4 bases, J lost 10 bases, and 8 bases lay in between. The CDR3 consists of 11 residues. CDR3 region: CASSPSGEQFF. In DNA, the CDR3 is TGTGCCAGCAGCCCATCGGGGGAGCAGTTCTTC.

The V call is TRBV19, the J call TRBJ2-2; D uncertain. The CDR3 has 13 residues. The V end was cut by 4 bases, the J end by 6 bases, with 9 bases between. The germline V gene has CDR1 LNHDA and CDR2 SQIVND (reference sequence). The CDR3 region is CASSTVPPGELFF. The CDR3 region has the DNA TGTGCCAGTAGTACCGTCCCCCCCGGGGAGCTGTTTTTT.